This TCR beta chain originates from a study of blood T cell repertoires in COVID-19. Overall study: In each case, the material was cDNA or gDNA derived from T cells, B-cell-depleted T cells, or PBMCs.

J gave up 5 bases and V 5 bases, and 12 bases lay outside the gene matches. The CDR3 consists of 17 residues. The germline gives CDR1 MNHEY, CDR2 SMNVEV (reference sequence). Sequenced by immunoSEQ multiplex PCR; TCRdb stores in-frame clones only, minus some. The data contain some 300,000 clones, around nine tenths of them singletons. Adults between roughly 18 and 90 years of age took part from fewer than 30 US areas. Cohorts were based on clinical histories the participants reported. The source of this sequence is a woman in her twenties or thirties who had been exposed to COVID-19. The V and J genes are TRBV27 and TRBJ1-2; the match to TRBD1 covers 12 bases. The sample comprised PBMCs or T cells enriched from blood (not recorded which). This CDR3 is CASSPHPGQGAGYGYTF. As DNA, the CDR3 is TGTGCCAGCAGTCCGCACCCGGGACAGGGGGCAGGGTATGGCTACACCTTC.